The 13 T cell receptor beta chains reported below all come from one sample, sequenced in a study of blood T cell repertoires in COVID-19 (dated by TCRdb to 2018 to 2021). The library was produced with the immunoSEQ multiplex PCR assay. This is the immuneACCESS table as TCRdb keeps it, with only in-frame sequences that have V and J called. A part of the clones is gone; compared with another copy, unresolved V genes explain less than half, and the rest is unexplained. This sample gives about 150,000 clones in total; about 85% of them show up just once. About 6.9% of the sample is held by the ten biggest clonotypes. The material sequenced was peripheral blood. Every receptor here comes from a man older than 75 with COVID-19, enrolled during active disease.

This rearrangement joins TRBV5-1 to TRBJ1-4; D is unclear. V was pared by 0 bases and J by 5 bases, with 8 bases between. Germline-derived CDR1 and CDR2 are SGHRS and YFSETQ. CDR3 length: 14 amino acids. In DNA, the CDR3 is TGCGCCAGCAGCTTGGGTTCGGGAAATGAAAAACTGTTTTTT. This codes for CASSLGSGNEKLFF.

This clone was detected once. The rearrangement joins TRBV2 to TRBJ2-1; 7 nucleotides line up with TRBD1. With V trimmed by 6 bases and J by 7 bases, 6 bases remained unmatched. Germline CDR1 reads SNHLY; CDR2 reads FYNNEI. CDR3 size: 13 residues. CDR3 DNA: TGTGCCAGCAGGACAGGGTTCTCAAATGAGCAGTTCTTC. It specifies CASRTGFSNEQFF. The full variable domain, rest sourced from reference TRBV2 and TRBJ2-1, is EPEVTQTPSHQVTQMGQEVILRCVPISNHLYFYWYRQILGQKVEFLVSFYNNEISEKSEIFDDQFSVERPDGSNFTLKIRSTKLEDSAMYFCASRTGFSNEQFFGPGTRLTVL.

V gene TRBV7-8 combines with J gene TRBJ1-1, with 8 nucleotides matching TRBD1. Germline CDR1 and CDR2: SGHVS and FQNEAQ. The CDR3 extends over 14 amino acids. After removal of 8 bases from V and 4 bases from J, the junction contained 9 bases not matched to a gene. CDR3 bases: TGTGCCAGCCTCCAGGGGGCATCTGGCACTGAAGCTTTCTTT. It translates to CASLQGASGTEAFF.

The CDR3 sequence: CASSYSGQGNEKLFF. CDR3 coding DNA: TGTGCCAGCAGTTACTCGGGCCAGGGGAATGAAAAACTGTTTTTT. The chain employs TRBV6-6 and TRBJ1-4; TRBD1 is a possible D gene (6 bases). In germline, CDR1 is MNHNY, CDR2 SVGAGI (reference sequence). The V end lost 0 bases, the J end lost 5 bases, and 10 bases lay between the germline ends. This CDR3 has 15 residues.

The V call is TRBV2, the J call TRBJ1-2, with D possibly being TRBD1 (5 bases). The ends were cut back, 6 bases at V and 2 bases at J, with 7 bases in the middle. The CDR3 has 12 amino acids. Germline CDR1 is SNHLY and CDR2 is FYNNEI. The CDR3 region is CASRRQNYGYTF. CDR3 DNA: TGTGCCAGCAGGAGACAGAACTATGGCTACACCTTC.

CDR3: CASSESRSGGYTF. CDR3 sequence (DNA): TGCGCCAGCAGTGAGTCTCGGTCGGGTGGCTACACCTTC. The chain carries TRBV10-1 and TRBJ1-2; D uncertain. The CDR3 length is 13 residues. Trimming removed 0 bases from V and 7 bases from J, with 9 bases in between. Germline lookup yields CDR1 WNHNN and CDR2 SYGVQD (reference sequence).

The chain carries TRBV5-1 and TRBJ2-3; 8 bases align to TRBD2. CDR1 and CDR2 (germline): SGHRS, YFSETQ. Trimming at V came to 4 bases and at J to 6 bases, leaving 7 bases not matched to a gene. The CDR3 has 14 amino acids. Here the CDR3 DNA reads TGCGCCAGCAGCCCTTGGACTAGCAGGGATACGCAGTATTTT. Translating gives CASSPWTSRDTQYF.

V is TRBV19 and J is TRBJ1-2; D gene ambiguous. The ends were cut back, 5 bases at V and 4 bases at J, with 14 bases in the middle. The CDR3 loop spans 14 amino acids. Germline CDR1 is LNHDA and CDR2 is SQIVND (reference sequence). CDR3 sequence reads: CASSSRGSPYGYTF. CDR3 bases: TGTGCCAGTAGTTCCCGGGGTTCACCCTATGGCTACACCTTC. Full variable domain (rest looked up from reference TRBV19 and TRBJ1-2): DGGITQSPKYLFRKEGQNVTLSCEQNLNHDAMYWYRQDPGQGLRLIYYSQIVNDFQKGDIAEGYSVSREKKESFPLTVTSAQKNPTAFYLCASSSRGSPYGYTFGSGTRLTVV.

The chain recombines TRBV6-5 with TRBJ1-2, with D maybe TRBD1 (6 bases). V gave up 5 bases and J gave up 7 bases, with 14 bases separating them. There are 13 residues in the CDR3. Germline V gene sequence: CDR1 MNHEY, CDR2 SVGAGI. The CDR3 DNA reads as TGTGCCAGCAGTCAACAGGGTTTCGGTGGCTACACCTTC. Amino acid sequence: CASSQQGFGGYTF.

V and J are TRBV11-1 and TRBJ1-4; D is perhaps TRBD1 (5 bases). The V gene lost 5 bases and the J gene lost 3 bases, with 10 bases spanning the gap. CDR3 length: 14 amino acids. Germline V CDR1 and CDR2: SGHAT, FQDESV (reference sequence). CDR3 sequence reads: CASSRRAANEKLFF. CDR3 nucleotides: TGTGCCAGCAGCCGCAGGGCTGCTAATGAAAAACTGTTTTTT.

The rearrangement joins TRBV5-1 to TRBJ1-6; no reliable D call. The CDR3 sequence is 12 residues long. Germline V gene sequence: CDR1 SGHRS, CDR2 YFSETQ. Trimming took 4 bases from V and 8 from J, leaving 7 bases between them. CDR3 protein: CASSLSDSPLHF. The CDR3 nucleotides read TGCGCCAGCAGCCTAAGTGATTCACCCCTCCACTTT. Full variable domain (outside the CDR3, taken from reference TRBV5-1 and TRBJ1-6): KAGVTQTPRYLIKTRGQQVTLSCSPISGHRSVSWYQQTPGQGLQFLFEYFSETQRNKGNFPGRFSGRQFSNSRSEMNVSTLELGDSALYLCASSLSDSPLHFGNGTRLTVT.

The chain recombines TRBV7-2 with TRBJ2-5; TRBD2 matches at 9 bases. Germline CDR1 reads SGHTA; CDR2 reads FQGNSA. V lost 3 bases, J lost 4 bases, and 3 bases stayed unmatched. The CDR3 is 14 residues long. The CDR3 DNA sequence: TGTGCCAGCAGCTTTAGCGGGGGTGGAGAGACCCAGTACTTC. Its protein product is CASSFSGGGETQYF. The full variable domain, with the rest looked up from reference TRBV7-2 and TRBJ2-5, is GAGVSQSPSNKVTEKGKDVELRCDPISGHTALYWYRQSLGQGLEFLIYFQGNSAPDKSGLPSDRFSAERTGGSVSTLTIQRTQQEDSAVYLCASSFSGGGETQYFGPGTRLLVL.

The CDR3, as DNA: TGTGCCAGCAGCGTAGGCGGGGCAGGGGGCCACGAGCAGTACTTC. Translating gives CASSVGGAGGHEQYF. The V call is TRBV9, the J call TRBJ2-7; 8 bases are a match to TRBD1. From germline, CDR1 is SGDLS and CDR2 YYNGEE. With V trimmed by 0 bases and J by 5 bases, 7 bases remained unmatched. This CDR3 spans 15 amino acids.